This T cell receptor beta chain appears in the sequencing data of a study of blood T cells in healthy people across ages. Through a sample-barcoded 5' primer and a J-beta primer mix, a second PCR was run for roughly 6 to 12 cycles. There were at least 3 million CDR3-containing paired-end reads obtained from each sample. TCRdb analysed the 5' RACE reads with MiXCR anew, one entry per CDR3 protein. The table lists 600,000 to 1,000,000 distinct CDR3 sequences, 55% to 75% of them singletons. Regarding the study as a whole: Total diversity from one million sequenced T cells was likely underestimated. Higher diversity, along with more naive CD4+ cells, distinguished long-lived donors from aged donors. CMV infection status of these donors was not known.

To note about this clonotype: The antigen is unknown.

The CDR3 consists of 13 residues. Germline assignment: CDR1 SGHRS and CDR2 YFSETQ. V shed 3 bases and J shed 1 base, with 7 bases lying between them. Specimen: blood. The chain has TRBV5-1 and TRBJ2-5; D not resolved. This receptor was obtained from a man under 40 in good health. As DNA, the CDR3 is TGCGCCAGCAGCTCTGCAAGCCAAGAGACCCAGTACTTC. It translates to CASSSASQETQYF.